This TCR beta chain emerged from a study of cytotoxic CD8 clonotypes in ibrutinib-treated CLL. V gave up 4 bases and J gave up 0 bases, with 14 bases separating them. The length of the CDR3 is 15 residues. Germline V gene sequence: CDR1 SGHDT, CDR2 YYEEEE. Turning to this clone: The antigen is undetermined.

Clones were sequenced by immunoSEQ multiplex PCR, and TCRdb holds only the in-frame ones, with some missing. The sample lists roughly 63,000 clones, 45% to 65% seen once, with around 15% in the top ten. Frozen-stored PBMCs produced roughly 2 micrograms of genomic DNA for TCR beta libraries. Overall study findings and caveats: Clonality measured at baseline exceeded age-matched healthy donors, tracking circulating CD8+ T-cell counts.

The clonotype comes from a human donor with chronic lymphocytic leukemia. The sample here was PBMCs, taken after 12 months of ibrutinib treatment. The V and J genes are TRBV5-6 and TRBJ2-7; the D gene could be TRBD1 or TRBD2 (7 bases each). CDR3 in amino acids: CASSRGRGTSYEQYF. CDR3 nucleotide sequence: TGTGCCAGCAGCAGGGGGCGGGGGACCTCCTACGAGCAGTACTTC.